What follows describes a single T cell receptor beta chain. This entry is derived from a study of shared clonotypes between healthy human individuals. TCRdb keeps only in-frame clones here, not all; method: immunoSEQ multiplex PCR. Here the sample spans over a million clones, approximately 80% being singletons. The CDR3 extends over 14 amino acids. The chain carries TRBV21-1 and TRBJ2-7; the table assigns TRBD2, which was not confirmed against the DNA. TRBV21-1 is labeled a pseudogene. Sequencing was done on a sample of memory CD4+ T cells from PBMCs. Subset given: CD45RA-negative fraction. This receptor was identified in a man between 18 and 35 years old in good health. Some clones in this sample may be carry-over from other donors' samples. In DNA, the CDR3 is TGTGCCAGCAGCAATGGTCTAGCGGGAGGCGAGCAGTACTTC. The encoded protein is CASSNGLAGGEQYF.